Following are 25 T cell receptor beta chains from one sample sequenced in a study of T cell changes during pregnancy in multiple sclerosis. Measured with immunoSEQ multiplex PCR; TCRdb has only the in-frame clones, and not every one. The sample has over 35,000 clones, approximately 94% seen once. Here the sequenced sample was CD8+ T cells from peripheral blood mononuclear cells, taken in the third trimester of pregnancy. These receptors were obtained from a female donor with multiple sclerosis, enrolled in a pregnancy study.

The chain joins TRBV15 to TRBJ2-3, with D perhaps TRBD2 (5 bases). This CDR3 is built from 16 residues. V shed 0 bases and J shed 11 bases, with 21 bases lying between them. Germline assignment: CDR1 LNHNV and CDR2 YYDKDF (reference sequence). CDR3 coding DNA: TGTGCCACCAGCAGAGATTCGCCCCTACCCGGGAACCAGCAGTATTTT. Its protein product is CATSRDSPLPGNQQYF.

CDR3 loop: CASSREGTGYYEQYF. CDR3 bases: TGTGCCAGCAGCCGGGAAGGGACAGGGTACTACGAGCAGTACTTC. The J gene is TRBJ2-7, the V gene TRBV5-6; 9 bases agree with TRBD1. The CDR3 sequence is 15 residues long. CDR1 and CDR2 from the germline V gene are SGHDT and YYEEEE. The junction had 8 bases not matched to a gene; V was cut back by 4 bases and J by 3 bases. Full variable domain (missing parts from reference TRBV5-6 and TRBJ2-7): DAGVTQSPTHLIKTRGQQVTLRCSPKSGHDTVSWYQQALGQGPQFIFQYYEEEERQRGNFPDRFSGHQFPNYSSELNVNALLLGDSALYLCASSREGTGYYEQYFGPGTRLTVT.

The chain is built from TRBV11-1 and TRBJ2-3, with 11 bases lining up with TRBD2. With 2 bases clipped from V and 2 bases from J, the junction kept 6 bases outside the gene matches. This CDR3 spans 17 amino acids. CDR1 is SGHAT and CDR2 is FQDESV in the germline V gene (reference sequence). This chain's CDR3 is CASSLQLAGGVTDTQYF. DNA of the CDR3: TGTGCCAGCAGCTTACAGCTAGCGGGAGGAGTCACAGATACGCAGTATTTT.

The chain couples TRBV7-2 to TRBJ1-1; D remains unclear. Germline CDR1 SGHTA, CDR2 FQGNSA. The CDR3 totals 15 residues. V was shortened by 5 bases and J by 0 bases, with 13 bases between the two germline ends. CDR3 nucleotides: TGTGCCAGCAGCCGGAGAGGGAGGGTGAACACTGAAGCTTTCTTT. This encodes CASSRRGRVNTEAFF.

This clone was counted a single time. J is TRBJ2-7 and V is TRBV28; 8 nucleotides match TRBD2. V dropped 3 bases and J dropped 3; count of bases not matched to a gene: 7. The CDR3 runs to 15 residues. In germline, CDR1 is MDHEN, CDR2 SYDVKM. The CDR3 spells CASSFRGLGGYEQYF. DNA for the CDR3: TGTGCCAGCAGTTTTAGGGGACTAGGGGGCTACGAGCAGTACTTC.

V usage is TRBV28 and J usage is TRBJ2-7, with unresolved D. The germline gives CDR1 MDHEN, CDR2 SYDVKM. The CDR3 consists of 13 residues. V lost 5 bases to trimming and J lost 2 bases, with 10 bases between them. The CDR3 region is CASSPSSPYEQYF. The DNA of the CDR3 is TGTGCCAGCAGTCCCTCCTCCCCCTACGAGCAGTACTTC.

The chain links TRBV25-1 to TRBJ2-7; D is uncertain. The germline V and J ends were trimmed by 1 base and 4 bases, with 2 bases remaining between them. This CDR3 region has 11 residues. The germline V gene has CDR1 MGHDK and CDR2 SYGVNS. The CDR3 region has the DNA TGTGCCAGCAGTGAATCTTACGAGCAGTACTTC. Its protein product is CASSESYEQYF.

On this clone itself: Mismatch with germline at one junction end may stem from a read error. The rearrangement links TRBV7-9 to TRBJ2-1; D uncertain. Germline lookup yields CDR1 SEHNR and CDR2 FQNEAQ (reference sequence). The CDR3 totals 17 residues. The CDR3 region is CASSLNFSSSNLYPRVF. CDR3 nucleotides: TGTGCCAGCAGCTTAAATTTTTCTTCGTCAAACCTTTACCCCCGGGTCTTC.

This rearrangement joins TRBV2 to TRBJ1-1; the D is unclear. The CDR3 runs 10 residues. Per germline, CDR1 SNHLY and CDR2 FYNNEI. The V end was cut by 5 bases, the J end by 11 bases, with 9 bases between. CDR3 coding DNA: TGTGCCAGCAGTTTGGTAGAGGCTTTCTTT. Translated, it gives CASSLVEAFF.

The chain couples TRBV28 to TRBJ2-5; TRBD2 matches at 8 bases. Germline CDR1 reads MDHEN; CDR2 reads SYDVKM. CDR3 length: 14 residues. Trimming took 3 bases from V and 4 from J; bases not matched to a gene: 4. Here the CDR3 DNA reads TGTGCCAGCAGTTTGTTGCTAGCGGGAGAGACCCAGTACTTC. Its protein product is CASSLLLAGETQYF.

The V gene is TRBV5-4, the J gene TRBJ2-7; D may be TRBD2 (6 bases). This CDR3 is built from 12 residues. From germline, CDR1 is SGHNT and CDR2 YYREEE (reference sequence). Trimming removed 7 bases from V and 6 bases from J, with 14 bases in between. The CDR3 coding sequence is TGTGCCAGCGGGGACTCCGCCGGCGAGCAGTACTTC. Its protein is CASGDSAGEQYF.

This clone was found once. This chain links TRBV19 with TRBJ1-5; 7 bases are a match to TRBD1. The germline V gene has CDR1 LNHDA and CDR2 SQIVND (reference sequence). The J segment lost 2 bases and the V segment lost 7 bases, leaving 5 bases of the junction unmatched. The CDR3 sequence is 14 residues long. This CDR3 reads CASMTGIGNQPQHF. The CDR3 region has the DNA TGTGCCAGTATGACAGGGATTGGCAATCAGCCCCAGCATTTT.

This sequence joins TRBV6-1 and TRBJ2-7, with D possibly TRBD1 on 6 matching bases. CDR3 length equals 16 residues. Germline lookup yields CDR1 MNHNS and CDR2 SASEGT. Trimming removed 2 bases from V and 3 bases from J, with 17 bases in between. Here the CDR3 reads CASSELGTGTGYEQYF. The CDR3 DNA reads TGTGCCAGCAGTGAACTGGGTACAGGGACGGGCTACGAGCAGTACTTC.

This rearrangement joins TRBV19 to TRBJ2-1, with TRBD1 matching over 7 bases. V was clipped by 5 bases and J by 7 bases; unmatched bases: 5. The length of the CDR3 is 13 residues. CDR1 is LNHDA, CDR2 SQIVND, per germline (reference sequence). The CDR3 region has the DNA TGTGCCAGTAGTGCAGGGGGTGTAAATGAGCAGTTCTTC. Encoded protein: CASSAGGVNEQFF.

V and J are TRBV5-6 and TRBJ2-3; TRBD1 agrees at 8 bases. V trimming: 4 bases; J trimming: 5 bases; junction bases outside the gene matches: 9. CDR3 length: 15 amino acids. Germline V lookup: CDR1 SGHDT, CDR2 YYEEEE. The DNA of the CDR3 is TGTGCCAGCAGCCCATTCGGACAGGGATTAGATACGCAGTATTTT. Its translation: CASSPFGQGLDTQYF.

The V call is TRBV13, the J call TRBJ2-1; 11 bases line up with TRBD2. Per germline, CDR1 PRHDT and CDR2 FYEKMQ (reference sequence). This CDR3 comprises 16 residues. The junction had 11 bases not matched to a gene; V was cut back by 5 bases and J by 8 bases. CDR3: CASSALAGGPVYEQFF. The CDR3 nucleotides are TGTGCCAGCAGCGCCTTAGCGGGAGGGCCGGTCTATGAGCAGTTCTTC. Full variable domain (outside the CDR3, taken from reference TRBV13 and TRBJ2-1): AAGVIQSPRHLIKEKRETATLKCYPIPRHDTVYWYQQGPGQDPQFLISFYEKMQSDKGSIPDRFSAQQFSDYHSELNMSSLELGDSALYFCASSALAGGPVYEQFFGPGTRLTVL.

The chain is built from TRBV6-1 and TRBJ2-1; possibly TRBD1 for D (5 bases). The CDR3 extends over 15 amino acids. Germline V gives CDR1 MNHNS, CDR2 SASEGT. V was shortened by 8 bases and J by 5 bases, with 19 bases between the two germline ends. For the CDR3, the DNA is TGTGCCAGCGTCAAGGGGTTCCGAGTCGACAATGAGCAGTTCTTC. The encoded protein is CASVKGFRVDNEQFF.

The chain carries TRBV6-5 and TRBJ2-1; TRBD1 agrees at 7 bases. CDR1 MNHEY and CDR2 SVGAGI come from the germline V gene. The CDR3 length is 15 residues. After removal of 5 bases from V and 2 bases from J, the junction contained 6 bases not matched to a gene. CDR3 amino acids: CASSHRTGAYNEQFF. CDR3 coding DNA: TGTGCCAGCAGTCACAGGACAGGCGCCTACAATGAGCAGTTCTTC.

The rearrangement uses TRBV27 and TRBJ2-7; 9 bases line up with TRBD2. Per germline, CDR1 MNHEY and CDR2 SMNVEV (reference sequence). The CDR3 runs 19 residues. Trimming took 2 bases from V and 0 from J; bases not matched to a gene: 14. The CDR3 bases are TGTGCCAGCAGTTTAATCGGGCTAGCGGGACTACAAAACTCCTACGAGCAGTACTTC. Translating gives CASSLIGLAGLQNSYEQYF.

The CDR3 DNA reads as TGTGCCAGCAGTGACCTTAGCGGGAGCGGCACAGATACGCAGTATTTT. It codes for CASSDLSGSGTDTQYF. This chain connects TRBV6-4 to TRBJ2-3; 9 bases match TRBD2. The CDR3 spans 16 residues. The trim removed 2 bases at V and 1 base at J, leaving 4 bases unmatched. Germline V gene lookup returns CDR1 MRHNA and CDR2 SNTAGT.

V gene TRBV28 combines with J gene TRBJ2-1, with D tentatively TRBD2 (6 bases). The V gene lost 4 bases and the J gene lost 8 bases, with 15 bases spanning the gap. CDR1 is MDHEN, CDR2 SYDVKM, per germline. The CDR3 has 14 amino acids. CDR3 sequence reads: CASSSAGGPHEQFF. CDR3 nucleotide sequence: TGTGCCAGCAGTTCAGCGGGTGGGCCCCATGAGCAGTTCTTC.

This clone was counted once. The V and J genes are TRBV10-3 and TRBJ2-7; D remains unclear. Trimming left V 0 bases short and J 6 bases short, with 9 bases between. Germline V CDR1 and CDR2: ENHRY, SYGVKD. The CDR3 has 13 residues. The CDR3 loop reads CAISESHGGEQYF. The CDR3 DNA follows: TGTGCCATCAGTGAGTCTCATGGCGGCGAGCAGTACTTC.

The chain joins TRBV8-2 to TRBJ2-6; TRBD1 reflects the table's D call only, with no check against the DNA. TRBV8-2 has pseudogene status. The CDR3 contains 15 residues. The CDR3 nucleotides are TGTGGCAGGCAAGAAACACAAAGTCGGGCCAACGTCCTGACTTTC. Protein product: CGRQETQSRANVLTF.

This clone was detected a few times. The rearrangement links TRBV7-9 to TRBJ2-1, with 7 bases lining up with TRBD1. Germline values: CDR1 SEHNR, CDR2 FQNEAQ (reference sequence). V lost 5 bases to trimming and J lost 3 bases; unmatched junction nucleotides: 10. This CDR3 spans 16 amino acids. CDR3 DNA sequence: TGTGCCAGCAGCCCCGTCAGGGGGAGCTTCTACAATGAGCAGTTCTTC. This sequence encodes CASSPVRGSFYNEQFF.

The chain is built from TRBV5-4 and TRBJ2-7, with unresolved D. The V end was cut by 0 bases, the J end by 3 bases, with 4 bases between. Germline values: CDR1 SGHNT, CDR2 YYREEE (reference sequence). This CDR3 has 12 amino acids. The DNA for the CDR3 is TGTGCCAGCAGCTTGGACTTCTACGAGCAGTACTTC. This translates into CASSLDFYEQYF.